Presented here are 20 T cell receptor beta chains from one specimen sequenced in a study of T cells in Graves' hyperthyroidism and ophthalmopathy. What was amplified from RNA transcripts were TCR beta CDR3 regions. Primed by the HTBI set, a first-round RT-PCR was run on the TCR CDR3. MiXCR, run by TCRdb on the multiplex PCR reads, gives a single entry per CDR3 protein. This sample yields 500,000 to 650,000 distinct CDR3 sequences, of which 13% to 15% are seen a single time; around 13% belongs to the top ten. Material: blood. These receptors originate from a woman aged 40 to 49 with Graves' hyperthyroidism.

There are many counts of this clonotype. This CDR3 reads CASSAPGQGATYEQYF. CDR3 sequence (DNA): TGTGCCAGCAGCGCACCGGGACAGGGGGCAACCTACGAGCAGTACTTC. This chain joins TRBV11-2 and TRBJ2-7; TRBD1 agrees at 12 bases. This CDR3 is 16 amino acids long. Germline V CDR1 and CDR2: SGHAT, FQNNGV. V lost 5 bases to trimming and J lost 2 bases; unmatched junction nucleotides: 7.

In its sample, this clonotype was seen many times. This chain connects TRBV7-6 to TRBJ1-1; D unresolved. CDR1 and CDR2 (germline): SGHVS, FNYEAQ. V dropped 0 bases and J dropped 3 bases, with 5 bases sitting between them. The CDR3 runs 13 residues. CDR3 amino acids: CASSLASDTEAFF. The CDR3 DNA reads TGTGCCAGCAGCTTAGCCTCGGACACTGAAGCTTTCTTT.

In its sample, this clonotype was seen a few times. V usage is TRBV29-1 and J usage is TRBJ2-7, with D perhaps being TRBD1 or TRBD2 (5 bases each). The germline CDR1 and CDR2 sequences are SQVTM and ANQGSEA. Between the trimmed V and J ends, which lost 5 bases and 0 bases, there was a span of 14 bases. CDR3 length: 14 residues. The CDR3 DNA reads as TGCAGCGTTCTTCTACGGGGCCGCTCCTACGAGCAGTACTTC. Translation gives CSVLLRGRSYEQYF.

This clonotype was picked up many times. The chain uses TRBV6-1 and TRBJ2-3, with 7 nucleotides matching TRBD2. V shed 1 base and J 1 base; nucleotides not matched to a gene: 11. This CDR3 has 18 residues. Germline loops: CDR1 MNHNS, CDR2 SASEGT. CDR3 residues: CASSEGTTSFRRTDTQYF. CDR3 coding DNA: TGTGCCAGCAGTGAAGGGACGACTAGCTTTAGACGCACAGATACGCAGTATTTT.

The table lists this clonotype with a few counts. The J gene is TRBJ2-2, the V gene TRBV6-1; D is possibly TRBD2 (6 bases). Trimming pared 7 bases from V and 1 base from J, leaving 10 bases between. The CDR3 is 14 amino acids. Germline CDR1 MNHNS, CDR2 SASEGT. The CDR3 sequence is CASISGLNTGELFF. DNA of the CDR3: TGTGCCAGCATTTCGGGACTGAACACCGGGGAGCTGTTTTTT.

This clonotype was picked up many times. The genes are TRBV24-1 and TRBJ2-5; 11 bases match TRBD2. CDR1 KGHDR and CDR2 SFDVKD come from the germline V gene. V was pared by 3 bases and J by 6 bases, with 11 bases of the junction left unmatched. The CDR3 loop spans 17 amino acids. CDR3 bases: TGTGCCACCAGTGATCAAAGACCCGGGACTAGCGGAAAGACCCAGTACTTC. Amino acids: CATSDQRPGTSGKTQYF.

This clonotype was found many times. This chain links TRBV3-1 with TRBJ1-3; D gene unclear. V was cut by 3 bases and J by 0 bases, with 12 bases left in between. The germline V gene encodes CDR1 LGHDT and CDR2 YNNKEL (reference sequence). This CDR3 comprises 16 residues. As DNA, the CDR3 is TGTGCCAGCAGCCACTCTGGGCGGAGCTCTGGAAACACCATATATTTT. Translation: CASSHSGRSSGNTIYF.

At least ten counts were recorded for this clonotype. The chain links TRBV7-9 to TRBJ1-3; D gene uncertain. The V end lost 0 bases, the J end lost 0 bases, and 9 bases lay between the germline ends. The CDR3 loop spans 16 amino acids. Germline values: CDR1 SEHNR, CDR2 FQNEAQ (reference sequence). The CDR3, as DNA: TGTGCCAGCAGCTTAGCGGAGCCTGTCTCTGGAAACACCATATATTTT. Protein: CASSLAEPVSGNTIYF.

This clonotype has at least ten counts. The gene calls are TRBV2 and TRBJ1-1, with a possible D match to TRBD1 (5 bases). V was cut by 3 bases and J by 6 bases, with 14 bases left in between. CDR3 length: 14 amino acids. Germline V gene lookup returns CDR1 SNHLY and CDR2 FYNNEI. The DNA of the CDR3 is TGTGCCAGCAGTGACCCAGGGTGGGCGGCTGAAGCTTTCTTT. Translating it yields CASSDPGWAAEAFF.

This clonotype showed up just a few times. CDR3 in DNA: TGCAGTGCACCGACAGGCCCCGGGGAGCTGTTTTTT. Translation: CSAPTGPGELFF. This chain joins TRBV20-1 and TRBJ2-2; D is possibly TRBD1 (6 bases). The germline gives CDR1 DFQATT, CDR2 SNEGSKA (reference sequence). V lost 6 bases, J lost 6 bases, and 11 bases lay in between. This CDR3 comprises 12 residues.

In its sample, this clonotype was seen a few times. This CDR3 reads CASSQDLLLAVSTDTQYF. The CDR3 DNA reads TGTGCCAGCAGCCAAGATCTTTTACTAGCGGTGTCCACAGATACGCAGTATTTT. J is TRBJ2-3 and V is TRBV4-2; 8 positions match TRBD2. The CDR3 runs 18 residues. Germline V CDR1 and CDR2: LGHNA, YNFKEQ. V lost 0 bases, J lost 2 bases, and 10 bases stayed unmatched.

The chain is built from TRBV18 and TRBJ1-6; D is ambiguous. From germline, CDR1 is KGHSH and CDR2 LQKENI. CDR3 length equals 14 residues. Trimming cost V 4 bases and J 1 base, with 5 bases left between them. CDR3 residues: CASSQESYNSPLHF. DNA for the CDR3: TGTGCCAGCTCACAGGAGTCCTATAATTCACCCCTCCACTTT.

This clonotype has just a few counts. The CDR3 DNA is TGTGCCAGCTCACGTTCCAGGGAGGGAGCGACCCAGTACTTC. The encoded protein is CASSRSREGATQYF. The chain uses TRBV18 and TRBJ2-5, with 7 bases matching TRBD2. V trimming: 4 bases; J trimming: 7 bases; junction bases outside the gene matches: 9. The CDR3 extends over 14 amino acids. Germline loops: CDR1 KGHSH, CDR2 LQKENI.

The table lists this clonotype with many counts. J is TRBJ2-1 and V is TRBV16, with no clear D. This CDR3 is built from 16 residues. Germline V gene lookup returns CDR1 KGHSY and CDR2 FQNENV. Trimming cost V 2 bases and J 3 bases, with 14 bases left between them. The CDR3, as DNA: TGTGCCAGCAGCCAAAGTGGGCGGAGTTACTACAATGAGCAGTTCTTC. Translated: CASSQSGRSYYNEQFF.

This clonotype was found a few times. This chain connects TRBV5-1 to TRBJ2-1; weak D call: TRBD1 (5 bases). This CDR3 region has 12 residues. The V and J ends lost 5 bases and 3 bases respectively, with 6 bases between them. Germline V gene lookup returns CDR1 SGHRS and CDR2 YFSETQ. DNA of the CDR3: TGCGCCAGCAGACAGGACTACAATGAGCAGTTCTTC. Residues: CASRQDYNEQFF.

This clonotype was counted between two and nine times. V and J are TRBV14 and TRBJ2-7; D may be TRBD1 or TRBD2 (6 bases each). V dropped 1 base and J dropped 3 bases, with 13 bases sitting between them. Germline loops: CDR1 SGHDN, CDR2 FVKESK. The CDR3 has 15 amino acids. In DNA, the CDR3 is TGTGCCAGCAGCCAAGTAGGAGGGGGAATCTACGAGCAGTACTTC. Encoded protein: CASSQVGGGIYEQYF.

The J gene is TRBJ2-2, the V gene TRBV5-6, with TRBD1 matching over 12 bases. The CDR3 has 18 amino acids. Per the germline V gene, CDR1 is SGHDT and CDR2 is YYEEEE. V was clipped by 3 bases and J by 0 bases; unmatched bases: 6. CDR3 residues: CASSSGTGGFANTGELFF. In nucleotides, the CDR3 is TGTGCCAGCAGCTCCGGGACAGGGGGCTTTGCGAACACCGGGGAGCTGTTTTTT.

V usage is TRBV19 and J usage is TRBJ2-3; D is possibly TRBD2 (6 bases). The CDR3 has 15 amino acids. The germline gives CDR1 LNHDA, CDR2 SQIVND (reference sequence). V lost 10 bases and J 0 bases, leaving 17 bases between the germline ends. The DNA for the CDR3 is TGTGCCACCAGCCTCGGGGGTTATAGCACAGATACGCAGTATTTT. Translation gives CATSLGGYSTDTQYF. Combining the CDR3 with reference TRBV19 and TRBJ2-3 gives the whole variable domain DGGITQSPKYLFRKEGQNVTLSCEQNLNHDAMYWYRQDPGQGLRLIYYSQIVNDFQKGDIAEGYSVSREKKESFPLTVTSAQKNPTAFYLCATSLGGYSTDTQYFGPGTRLTVL.

There are many counts of this clonotype. V and J are TRBV6-2 or TRBV6-3 and TRBJ2-1; D gene ambiguous. The CDR3 sequence is 14 residues long. CDR1 and CDR2 from the germline V gene are MNHEY and SVGEGT. Between the trimmed V and J ends, which lost 4 bases and 0 bases, there was a span of 7 bases. CDR3 coding DNA: TGTGCCAGCAGTTCGACCAGCTCCTACAATGAGCAGTTCTTC. Protein: CASSSTSSYNEQFF.

This clonotype was seen many times. This chain's CDR3 is CASSQEWRVDEQFF. In DNA form, the CDR3 reads TGTGCCAGCAGCCAAGAGTGGCGTGTTGATGAGCAGTTCTTC. The gene calls are TRBV3-1 and TRBJ2-1; D not resolved. Trimming took 0 bases from V and 8 from J, leaving 11 bases between them. Germline-derived CDR1 and CDR2 are LGHDT and YNNKEL (reference sequence). The CDR3 sequence is 14 residues long.